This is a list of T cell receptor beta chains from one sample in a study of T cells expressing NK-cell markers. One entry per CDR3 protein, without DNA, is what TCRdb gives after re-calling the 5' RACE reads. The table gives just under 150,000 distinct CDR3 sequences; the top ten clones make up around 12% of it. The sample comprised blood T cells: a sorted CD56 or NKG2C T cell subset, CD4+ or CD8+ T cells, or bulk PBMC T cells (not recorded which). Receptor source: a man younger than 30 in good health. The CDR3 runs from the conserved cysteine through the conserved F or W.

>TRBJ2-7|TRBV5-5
CASSLWEQDYLGYEQYF
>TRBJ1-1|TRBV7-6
CASSLAGNTEAFF
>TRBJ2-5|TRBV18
CASSPYGTVTKETQYF
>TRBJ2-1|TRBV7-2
CASSRDGEQFF
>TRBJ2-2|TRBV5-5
CASSLGFGTGELFF
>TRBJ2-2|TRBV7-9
CASSSKHVRGSAGELFF
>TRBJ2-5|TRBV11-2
CASSVKWDVLSGEETQYF
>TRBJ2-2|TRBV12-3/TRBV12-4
CASSSITGTSGDTGELFF
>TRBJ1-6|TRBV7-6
CASSLDPGTAWSPLHF
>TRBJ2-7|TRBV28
CASGTGHSLYEQYF
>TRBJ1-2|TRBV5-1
CASSTESGYTF
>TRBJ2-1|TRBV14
CASSHLGEGDNEQFF
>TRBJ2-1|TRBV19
CASSKRLAGYNEQFF
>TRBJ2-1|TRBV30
CAWSGLREDISYNEQFF
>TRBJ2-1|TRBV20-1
CSARAATGKTVGEQFF
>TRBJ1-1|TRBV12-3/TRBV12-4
CASSLPTGRSPNTEAFF
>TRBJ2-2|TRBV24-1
CATSDFSAEAGELFF
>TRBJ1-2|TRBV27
CASSLGGNYGYTF
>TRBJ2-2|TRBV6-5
CASSYSWTGELFF
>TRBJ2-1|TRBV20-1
CSARVSRANEQFF